A selection of T cell receptor beta chains follows, all from one sample in a study of blood T cell repertoires in COVID-19. Sequenced by immunoSEQ multiplex PCR; TCRdb stores in-frame clones only, minus some. The table records about 480,000 clones, roughly 90% of them present only once. The sequenced material came from PBMCs or T cells enriched from blood (not recorded which). These receptors all stem from a woman between 40 and 55 years old who had recovered from COVID-19. CDR3s include the opening cysteine and the closing phenylalanine or tryptophan. A D gene is named only where the DNA matches it firmly. Size values are once, few and many counts, or a class for expanded clones, and some rows have none.

abundance	v_gene	j_gene	d_gene	CDR3nt	CDR3aa
-	TRBV18	TRBJ1-1	-	TGTGCCAGCTCACCAGGCATCGACAGCTACACTGAAGCTTTCTTT	CASSPGIDSYTEAFF
-	TRBV19	TRBJ1-3	-	TGTGCCAGTAGTATTCAATCTGGAAACACCATATATTTT	CASSIQSGNTIYF
-	TRBV6-1	TRBJ2-7	-	TGTGCCAGCAGTGAAATAGCACCGGGTTACGAGCAGTACTTC	CASSEIAPGYEQYF
once	TRBV15	TRBJ2-3	TRBD2	TGTGCCACCAGCAGAGATCGATTGGCGGGAGTCAGGGTAGATACGCAGTATTTT	CATSRDRLAGVRVDTQYF
once	TRBV3-1/TRBV3-2	TRBJ2-3	TRBD2	TGTGCCAGCAGCCAAGCCCTACTGAATAGCGGGAGAGGTGATACGCAGTATTTT	CASSQALLNSGRGDTQYF
-	TRBV5-6	TRBJ1-1	TRBD1	TGTGCCAGCAGCTTTCGGTCGGGACAGGGAGGTCCTGAAGCTTTCTTT	CASSFRSGQGGPEAFF
-	TRBV2	TRBJ2-1	TRBD2	TGTGCCAGCAATCGGACTAGCGCATCTTACAATGAGCAGTTCTTC	CASNRTSASYNEQFF
-	TRBV6-2/TRBV6-3	TRBJ2-7	-	TGTGCCAGCAGTTACTACAACCCCTACGAGCAGTACTTC	CASSYYNPYEQYF
-	TRBV5-4	TRBJ2-3	TRBD2	TGTGCCAGCAGCTTTAGCGGGAGGGCCAGGTATAGCACAGATACGCAGTATTTT	CASSFSGRARYSTDTQYF
-	TRBV9	TRBJ1-4	-	TGTGCCAGCAGCGTAGCAGGGTTTGAAACTAATGAAAAACTGTTTTTT	CASSVAGFETNEKLFF
-	TRBV5-1	TRBJ2-1	TRBD2	TGCGCCAGCAGCTTGTCTAGCGGGAGGTTCGGTCGTGAGCAGTTCTTC	CASSLSSGRFGREQFF
few	TRBV11-2	TRBJ1-3	-	TGTGCCAGCAGCTTATCTGTTAGTCGAAACACCATATATTTT	CASSLSVSRNTIYF
-	TRBV4-3	TRBJ2-7	TRBD2	TGCGCCAGCAGCCAAGCCGGGACTAGTCTTTACGAGCAGTACTTC	CASSQAGTSLYEQYF
-	TRBV6-2/TRBV6-3	TRBJ1-6	-	TGTGCCAGCAGTTACTCGAAGCTTCGGAGCTCCTATAATTCACCCCTCCACTTT	CASSYSKLRSSYNSPLHF
-	TRBV7-9	TRBJ2-5	TRBD2	TGTGCCAGCAGCCCCGGGGCGGGAGGGCCTCAGGAGACCCAGTACTTC	CASSPGAGGPQETQYF
-	TRBV9	TRBJ1-2	-	TGTGCCAGCAGCGTAAATCTCTTAGACTTCTATGGCTACACCTTC	CASSVNLLDFYGYTF
-	TRBV19	TRBJ2-2	TRBD2	TGTGCCAGTAGTACCTTAGCGGGAGGGTACACCGGGGAGCTGTTTTTT	CASSTLAGGYTGELFF
-	TRBV4-2	TRBJ2-4	TRBD2	TGTGCCAGCAGCCGAGCTCAGGGAGCGGGAGTTCGTCGAAACATTCAGTACTTC	CASSRAQGAGVRRNIQYF
-	TRBV25-1	TRBJ1-1	TRBD1	TGTGCCAGCAGTACGACAGGGAAGACTGAAGCTTTCTTT	CASSTTGKTEAFF
-	TRBV6-5	TRBJ1-1	TRBD1	TGTGCCAGCAGTTACTCTGGACAGGGAAACACTGAAGCTTTCTTT	CASSYSGQGNTEAFF
once	TRBV20-1	TRBJ2-7	TRBD1	TGCAGTGCTAGTGGGACAGACTCCTACGAGCAGTACTTC	CSASGTDSYEQYF
-	TRBV18	TRBJ2-1	TRBD1	TGTGCCAGCTCATCCGGGACAGGGATCTACAATGAGCAGTTCTTC	CASSSGTGIYNEQFF
-	TRBV6-6	TRBJ2-7	TRBD2	TGTGCCAGCAGTCCACTACGCCGGACTAGCGGGGGGTACGAGCAGTACTTC	CASSPLRRTSGGYEQYF
-	TRBV18	TRBJ1-6	-	TGTGCCAGCTCACCCGTCCCCCTAGGGGATAATTCACCCCTCCACTTT	CASSPVPLGDNSPLHF